Listed here are 9 T cell receptor beta chains from one sample, sequenced in a study of shared clonotypes between healthy human individuals. Generated by immunoSEQ multiplex PCR, the TCRdb table keeps only in-frame clones and is missing some. Counted here are over a million clones, 95% to 97% occurring once; the ten biggest clones make up 1.2%. The sequenced sample was naive CD4+ T cells sorted from blood. The subset: CD45RA+ positively selected. The receptors originated from a man younger than 40 in good health.

V usage is TRBV4-3 and J usage is TRBJ2-1, with D unclear. CDR1 and CDR2 (germline): LGHNA, YSLEER. CDR3 size: 13 residues. V was cut by 2 bases and J by 4 bases, with 6 bases left in between. The CDR3 DNA is TGCGCCAGCAGCCAACCTCAATACAATGAGCAGTTCTTC. The encoded protein is CASSQPQYNEQFF.

V is TRBV19 and J is TRBJ2-7, with TRBD1 matching 7 bases. CDR3 length: 14 residues. Trimming removed 6 bases from V and 4 bases from J; junction bases left unmatched: 9. Looked up from germline, CDR1 is LNHDA and CDR2 is SQIVND (reference sequence). DNA for the CDR3: TGTGCCAGTAGCCGCGAGGGGGCTAGGTACGAGCAGTACTTC. Translated: CASSREGARYEQYF.

This sequence joins TRBV6-1 and TRBJ1-5; no clear D gene. The V gene lost 2 bases and the J gene lost 4 bases, with 9 bases spanning the gap. Per germline, CDR1 MNHNS and CDR2 SASEGT. The CDR3 consists of 14 residues. CDR3 protein: CASSEPGGNQPQHF. The CDR3 nucleotides are TGTGCCAGCAGTGAACCCGGAGGGAATCAGCCCCAGCATTTT.

The J gene is TRBJ1-1, the V gene TRBV11-2; unclear D gene. Germline V gene data show CDR1 as SGHAT and CDR2 as FQNNGV. The V end lost 2 bases, the J end lost 2 bases, and 24 bases lay between the germline ends. The CDR3 is 19 amino acids. This CDR3 is CASSLYPAPAPPLNTEAFF. In DNA, the CDR3 is TGTGCCAGCAGCTTATATCCGGCTCCAGCACCCCCTCTTAACACTGAAGCTTTCTTT.

The chain links TRBV5-1 to TRBJ2-7, with TRBD2 matching 9 bases. Germline assignment: CDR1 SGHRS and CDR2 YFSETQ. Trimming removed 5 bases from V and 3 bases from J; junction bases left unmatched: 9. CDR3 size: 15 residues. CDR3 region: CASRLGLALNYEQYF. DNA for the CDR3: TGCGCCAGCAGACTAGGACTAGCGCTTAACTACGAGCAGTACTTC. Together with reference TRBV5-1 and TRBJ2-7, the CDR3 gives the full variable domain: KAGVTQTPRYLIKTRGQQVTLSCSPISGHRSVSWYQQTPGQGLQFLFEYFSETQRNKGNFPGRFSGRQFSNSRSEMNVSTLELGDSALYLCASRLGLALNYEQYFGPGTRLTVT.

The rearrangement uses TRBV15 and TRBJ2-7; D may be TRBD2 (6 bases). From germline, CDR1 is LNHNV and CDR2 YYDKDF (reference sequence). The CDR3 runs to 18 residues. The V and J ends lost 0 bases and 3 bases respectively, with 21 bases between them. The CDR3 region has the DNA TGTGCCACCAGCAGAGAAGGGTCAAGAGTGGGGGGACTCTACGAGCAGTACTTC. As protein: CATSREGSRVGGLYEQYF.

The J gene is TRBJ2-7, the V gene TRBV9; tentatively, D is TRBD1 (6 bases). Germline CDR1 reads SGDLS; CDR2 reads YYNGEE. Trimming cost V 1 base and J 0 bases, with 14 bases left between them. This CDR3 region has 16 residues. CDR3 nucleotides: TGTGCCAGCAGCGTATCCCCAGGGGCCGGCTCCTACGAGCAGTACTTC. Translating it yields CASSVSPGAGSYEQYF.

The sample holds a few counts of this clone. Other DNA sequences in this sample translate to the same CDR3. This chain uses TRBV9 with TRBJ2-3, with 7 bases aligning to TRBD2. CDR1 SGDLS and CDR2 YYNGEE come from the germline V gene. The CDR3 covers 15 residues. The junction had 1 base not matched to a gene; V was cut back by 0 bases and J by 0 bases. The CDR3 is CASSVVGGSTDTQYF. CDR3 in DNA: TGTGCCAGCAGCGTAGTCGGGGGGAGCACAGATACGCAGTATTTT.

The chain has TRBV11-3 and TRBJ2-2, with 12 bases aligning to TRBD2. The CDR3 runs to 15 residues. With 5 bases clipped from V and 6 bases from J, the junction kept 4 bases outside the gene matches. The V gene's germline CDR1 is SGHNT and CDR2 YENEEA. CDR3 amino acids: CASSGRLAGAGELFF. DNA of the CDR3: TGTGCCAGCAGCGGACGACTAGCGGGAGCCGGGGAGCTGTTTTTT.